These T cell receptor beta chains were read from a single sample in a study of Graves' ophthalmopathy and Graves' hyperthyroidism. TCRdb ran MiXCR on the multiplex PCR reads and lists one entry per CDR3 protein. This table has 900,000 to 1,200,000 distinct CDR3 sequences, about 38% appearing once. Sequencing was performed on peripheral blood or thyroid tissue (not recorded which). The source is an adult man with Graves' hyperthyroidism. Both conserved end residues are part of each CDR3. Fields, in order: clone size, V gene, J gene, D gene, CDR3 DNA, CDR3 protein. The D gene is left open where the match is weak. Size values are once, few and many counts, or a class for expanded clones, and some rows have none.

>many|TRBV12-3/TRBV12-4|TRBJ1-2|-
TGTGCCAGCTCCGTTGACTATGGCTACACCTTC
CASSVDYGYTF
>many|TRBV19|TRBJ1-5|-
TGTGCCAGTAGTCGAGCCCGTGCGGCACCTAGCAATCAGCCCCAGCATTTT
CASSRARAAPSNQPQHF
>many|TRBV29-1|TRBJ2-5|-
TGCAGCGTTGAATCTGGACAGGACGTGGACAGATGGGATAGCGGGCTGCAAGAGACCCAGTACTTC
CSVESGQDVDRWDSGLQETQYF
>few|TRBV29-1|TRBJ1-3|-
TGCAGCGTTGGCAGGGATCGGGGAACGAGCTCTGGAAACACCATATATTTT
CSVGRDRGTSSGNTIYF
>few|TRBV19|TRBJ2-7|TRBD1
TGTGCCAGTAGTCAAAGGGGGACAGAGAGAAACTACGAGCAGTACTTC
CASSQRGTERNYEQYF
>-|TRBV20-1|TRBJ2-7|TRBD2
TGCAGTGCTCGATACGGGAGGGACTACGAGCAGTACTTC
CSARYGRDYEQYF
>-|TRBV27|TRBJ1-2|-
TGTGCCAGCAGTTTATTCGGGGGCGCAGGCTATGGCTACACCTTC
CASSLFGGAGYGYTF
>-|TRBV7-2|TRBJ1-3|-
TGTGCCAGCAGCCCCAATCAGGGGAACACCATATATTTT
CASSPNQGNTIYF
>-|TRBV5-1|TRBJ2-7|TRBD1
TGCGCCAGCAGCTTGGACCCGGGACAGGGTAGGTACGAGCAGTACTTC
CASSLDPGQGRYEQYF
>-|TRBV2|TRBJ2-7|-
TGTGCCAGCATCCTGGGGGAGCAGTACTTC
CASILGEQYF
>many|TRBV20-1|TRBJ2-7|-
TGCAGTGCTAGGTATGGACAGTCCTACGAGCAGTACTTC
CSARYGQSYEQYF
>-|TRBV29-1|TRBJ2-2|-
TGCAGCGTTGAAGATGAAGCGGGCGGGGAGCTGTTTTTT
CSVEDEAGGELFF
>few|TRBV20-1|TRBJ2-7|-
TGCAGTGCTAGTCACGGGGAAAGCTACGAGCAGTACTTC
CSASHGESYEQYF
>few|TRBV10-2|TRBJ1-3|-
TGCGCCAGCAGTGAGTTAGCTAGCTCTGGAAACACCATATATTTT
CASSELASSGNTIYF
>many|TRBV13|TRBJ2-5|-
TGTGCCAGCAGCCCAAACGGGGATTTGGAGACCCAGTACTTC
CASSPNGDLETQYF
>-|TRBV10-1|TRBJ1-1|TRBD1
TGCGCCAGCAGTGACCCGGGACAGAATTTCTTT
CASSDPGQNFF
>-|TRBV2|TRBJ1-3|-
TGTGCCAGCGGTGGGCCCATTTGGGGCACTGGAAACACCATATATTTT
CASGGPIWGTGNTIYF
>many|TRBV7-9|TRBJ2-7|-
TGTGCCAGCAGTCATACGTTGATGGTTGCCTACGAGCAGTACTTC
CASSHTLMVAYEQYF
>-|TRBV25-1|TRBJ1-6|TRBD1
TGTGCCTGCAGTGCTCGACAGGGAAATTCACCCCTCCACTTT
CACSARQGNSPLHF
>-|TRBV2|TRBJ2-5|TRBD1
TGTGCCAGCAGTGACCCGGGACAGGGGAAAAGGGAGGCCCAGTACTTC
CASSDPGQGKREAQYF